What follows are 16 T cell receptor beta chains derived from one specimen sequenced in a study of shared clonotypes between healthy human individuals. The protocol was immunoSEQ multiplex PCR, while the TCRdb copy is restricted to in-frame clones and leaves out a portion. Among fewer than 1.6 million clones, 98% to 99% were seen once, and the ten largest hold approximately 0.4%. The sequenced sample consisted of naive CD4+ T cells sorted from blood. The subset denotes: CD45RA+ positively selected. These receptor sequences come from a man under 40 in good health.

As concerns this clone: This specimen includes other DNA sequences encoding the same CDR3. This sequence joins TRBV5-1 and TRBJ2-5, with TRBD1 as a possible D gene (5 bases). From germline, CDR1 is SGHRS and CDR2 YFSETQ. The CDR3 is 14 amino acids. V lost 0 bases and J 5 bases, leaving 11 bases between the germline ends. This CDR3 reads CASSLVAGAETQYF. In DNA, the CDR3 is TGCGCCAGCAGCTTGGTAGCTGGGGCGGAGACCCAGTACTTC.

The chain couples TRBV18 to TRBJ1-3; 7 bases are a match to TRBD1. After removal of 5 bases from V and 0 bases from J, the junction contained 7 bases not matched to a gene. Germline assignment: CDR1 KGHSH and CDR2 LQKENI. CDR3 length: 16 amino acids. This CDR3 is CASSSNTGASGNTIYF. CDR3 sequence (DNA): TGTGCCAGCTCATCTAATACAGGGGCCTCTGGAAACACCATATATTTT.

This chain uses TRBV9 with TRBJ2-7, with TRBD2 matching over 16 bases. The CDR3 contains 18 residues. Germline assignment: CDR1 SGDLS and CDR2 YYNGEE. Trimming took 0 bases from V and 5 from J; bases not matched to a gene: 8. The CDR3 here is CASSVDGTSGRARNEQYF. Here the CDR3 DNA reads TGTGCCAGCAGCGTAGACGGGACTAGCGGGAGGGCGAGGAACGAGCAGTACTTC. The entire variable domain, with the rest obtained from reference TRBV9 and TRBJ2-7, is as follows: DSGVTQTPKHLITATGQRVTLRCSPRSGDLSVYWYQQSLDQGLQFLIQYYNGEERAKGNILERFSAQQFPDLHSELNLSSLELGDSALYFCASSVDGTSGRARNEQYFGPGTRLTVT.

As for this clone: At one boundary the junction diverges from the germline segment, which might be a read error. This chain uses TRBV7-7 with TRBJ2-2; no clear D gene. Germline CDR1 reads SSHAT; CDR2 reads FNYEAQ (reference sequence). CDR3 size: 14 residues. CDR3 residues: CASSLAWLAGELFF. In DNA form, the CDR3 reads TGTGCTAGCAGCTTAGCTTGGTTAGCCGGGGAGCTGTTTTTT.

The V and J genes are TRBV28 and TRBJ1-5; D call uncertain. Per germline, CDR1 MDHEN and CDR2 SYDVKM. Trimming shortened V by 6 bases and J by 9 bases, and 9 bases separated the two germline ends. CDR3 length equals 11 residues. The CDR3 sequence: CASSPLGPQHF. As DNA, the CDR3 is TGTGCCAGCAGCCCCCTAGGGCCCCAGCATTTT.

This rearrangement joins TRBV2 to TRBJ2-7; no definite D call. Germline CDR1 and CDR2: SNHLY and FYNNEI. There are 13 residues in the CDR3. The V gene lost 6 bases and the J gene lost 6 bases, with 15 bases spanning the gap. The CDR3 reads CASRLQRPLEQYF. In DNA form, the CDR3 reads TGTGCCAGCAGGCTCCAGAGACCGCTCGAGCAGTACTTC.

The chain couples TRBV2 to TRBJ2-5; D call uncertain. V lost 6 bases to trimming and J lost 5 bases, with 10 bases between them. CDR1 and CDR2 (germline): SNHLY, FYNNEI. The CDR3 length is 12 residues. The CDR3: CASSRTAETQYF. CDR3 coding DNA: TGTGCCAGCAGCCGAACCGCCGAGACCCAGTACTTC.

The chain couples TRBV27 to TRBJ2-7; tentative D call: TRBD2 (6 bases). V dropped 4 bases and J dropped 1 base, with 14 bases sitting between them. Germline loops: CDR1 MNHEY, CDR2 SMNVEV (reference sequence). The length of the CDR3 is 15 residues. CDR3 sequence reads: CASSSPGTGSYEQYF. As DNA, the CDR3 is TGTGCCAGCAGTTCCCCAGGGACTGGATCCTACGAGCAGTACTTC.

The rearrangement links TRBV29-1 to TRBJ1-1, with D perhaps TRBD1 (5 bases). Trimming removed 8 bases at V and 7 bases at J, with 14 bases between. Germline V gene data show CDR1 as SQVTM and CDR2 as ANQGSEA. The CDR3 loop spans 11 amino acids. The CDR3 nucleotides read TGCAGCATATCACGGGGGAGTGAAGCTTTCTTT. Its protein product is CSISRGSEAFF.

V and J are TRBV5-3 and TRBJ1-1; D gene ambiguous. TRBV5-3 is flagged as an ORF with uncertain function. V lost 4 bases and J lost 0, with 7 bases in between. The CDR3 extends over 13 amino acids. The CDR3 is CARSPLMNTEAFF. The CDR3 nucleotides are TGTGCCAGAAGCCCGCTTATGAACACTGAAGCTTTCTTT.

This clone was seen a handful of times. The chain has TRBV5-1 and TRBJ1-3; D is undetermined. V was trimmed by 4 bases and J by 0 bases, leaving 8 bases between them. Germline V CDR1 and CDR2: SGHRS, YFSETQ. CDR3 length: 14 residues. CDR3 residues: CASSPDVSGNTIYF. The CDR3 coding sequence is TGCGCCAGCAGCCCGGACGTCTCTGGAAACACCATATATTTT.

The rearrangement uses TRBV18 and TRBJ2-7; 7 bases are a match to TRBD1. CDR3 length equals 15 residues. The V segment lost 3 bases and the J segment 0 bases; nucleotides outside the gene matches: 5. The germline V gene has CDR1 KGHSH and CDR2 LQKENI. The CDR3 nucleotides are TGTGCCAGCTCACCCGGGACAGCTAACTCCTACGAGCAGTACTTC. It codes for CASSPGTANSYEQYF.

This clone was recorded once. CDR3 sequence reads: CAISPSTGDNEKLFF. CDR3 in DNA: TGTGCCATCAGTCCCTCGACAGGAGATAATGAAAAACTGTTTTTT. V is TRBV10-3 and J is TRBJ1-4; tentative D call: TRBD1 (6 bases). Germline CDR1 is ENHRY and CDR2 is SYGVKD. V dropped 5 bases and J dropped 4 bases, with 14 bases sitting between them. This CDR3 is 15 amino acids long.

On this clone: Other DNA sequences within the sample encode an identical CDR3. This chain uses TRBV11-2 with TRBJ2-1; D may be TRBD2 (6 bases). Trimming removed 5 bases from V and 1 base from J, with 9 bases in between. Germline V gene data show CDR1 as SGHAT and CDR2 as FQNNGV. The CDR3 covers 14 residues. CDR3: CASSLSGSYNEQFF. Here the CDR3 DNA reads TGTGCCAGCAGCCTTAGCGGTTCCTACAATGAGCAGTTCTTC.

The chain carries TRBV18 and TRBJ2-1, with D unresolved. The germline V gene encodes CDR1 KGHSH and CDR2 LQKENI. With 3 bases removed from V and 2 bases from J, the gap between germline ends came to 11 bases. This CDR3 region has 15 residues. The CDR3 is CASSPSAQAYNEQFF. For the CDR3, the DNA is TGTGCCAGCTCACCCTCGGCGCAGGCCTACAATGAGCAGTTCTTC.

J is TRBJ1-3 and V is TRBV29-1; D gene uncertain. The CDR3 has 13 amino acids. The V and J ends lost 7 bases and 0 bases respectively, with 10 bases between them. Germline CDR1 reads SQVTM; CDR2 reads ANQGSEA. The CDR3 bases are TGCAGCGGCCGACAAAGCTCTGGAAACACCATATATTTT. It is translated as CSGRQSSGNTIYF.